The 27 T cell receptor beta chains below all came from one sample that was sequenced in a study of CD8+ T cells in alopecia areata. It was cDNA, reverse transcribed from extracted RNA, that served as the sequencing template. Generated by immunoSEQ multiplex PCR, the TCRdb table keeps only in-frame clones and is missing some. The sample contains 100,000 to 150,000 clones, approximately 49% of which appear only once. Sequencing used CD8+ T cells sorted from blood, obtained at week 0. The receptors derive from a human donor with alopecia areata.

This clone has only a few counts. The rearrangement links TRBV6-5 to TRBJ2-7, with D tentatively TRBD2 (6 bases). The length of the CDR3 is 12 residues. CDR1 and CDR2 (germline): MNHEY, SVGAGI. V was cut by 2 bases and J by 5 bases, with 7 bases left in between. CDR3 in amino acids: CASSYGGNEQYF. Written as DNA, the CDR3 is TGTGCCAGCAGTTACGGGGGGAACGAGCAGTACTTC.

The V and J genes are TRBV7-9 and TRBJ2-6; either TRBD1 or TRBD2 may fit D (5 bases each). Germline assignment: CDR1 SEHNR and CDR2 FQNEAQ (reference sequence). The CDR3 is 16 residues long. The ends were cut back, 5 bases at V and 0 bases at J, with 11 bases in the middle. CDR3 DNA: TGTGCCAGCAGCGAGGGACCCTACTCTGGGGCCAACGTCCTGACTTTC. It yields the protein CASSEGPYSGANVLTF.

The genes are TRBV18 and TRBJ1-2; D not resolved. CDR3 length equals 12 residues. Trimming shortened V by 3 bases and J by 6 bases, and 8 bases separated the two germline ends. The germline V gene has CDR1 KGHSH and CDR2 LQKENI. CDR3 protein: CASSPDEDGYTF. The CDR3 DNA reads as TGTGCCAGCTCACCTGACGAGGATGGCTACACCTTC.

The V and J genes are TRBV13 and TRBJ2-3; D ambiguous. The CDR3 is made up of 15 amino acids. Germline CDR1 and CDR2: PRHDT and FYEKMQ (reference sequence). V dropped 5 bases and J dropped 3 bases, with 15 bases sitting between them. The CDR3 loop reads CASSPPSGRTDTQYF. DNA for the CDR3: TGTGCCAGCAGCCCCCCCTCGGGTAGGACAGATACGCAGTATTTT.

CDR3 protein: CASSFAPTGLRGYTF. CDR3 bases: TGCGCCAGCAGCTTCGCCCCCACAGGGCTTCGTGGCTACACCTTC. The chain combines TRBV5-1 with TRBJ1-2, with D perhaps TRBD1 (6 bases). The CDR3 length is 15 residues. The germline CDR1 and CDR2 sequences are SGHRS and YFSETQ. Trimming cost V 2 bases and J 7 bases, with 18 bases left between them.

The CDR3, as DNA: TGCGCCAGCAGCTTGGGACAGGGGACTTCCTACGAGCAGTACTTC. It is translated as CASSLGQGTSYEQYF. The chain couples TRBV5-1 to TRBJ2-7; TRBD1 agrees at 8 bases. V was clipped by 0 bases and J by 1 base; unmatched bases: 3. The CDR3 is 15 amino acids. Germline assignment: CDR1 SGHRS and CDR2 YFSETQ.

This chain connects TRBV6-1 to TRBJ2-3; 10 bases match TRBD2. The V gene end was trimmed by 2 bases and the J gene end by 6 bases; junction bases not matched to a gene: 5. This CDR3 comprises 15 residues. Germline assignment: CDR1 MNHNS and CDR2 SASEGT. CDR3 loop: CASSEKSGGADTQYF. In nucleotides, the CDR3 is TGTGCCAGCAGTGAAAAAAGCGGGGGGGCCGATACGCAGTATTTT.

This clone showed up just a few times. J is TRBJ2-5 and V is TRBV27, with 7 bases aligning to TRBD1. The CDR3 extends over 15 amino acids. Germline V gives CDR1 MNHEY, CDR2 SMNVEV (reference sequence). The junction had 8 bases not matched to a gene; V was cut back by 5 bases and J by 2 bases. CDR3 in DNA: TGTGCCAGCAGTCCGAGCCCGACAGGGCAAGAGACCCAGTACTTC. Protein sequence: CASSPSPTGQETQYF.

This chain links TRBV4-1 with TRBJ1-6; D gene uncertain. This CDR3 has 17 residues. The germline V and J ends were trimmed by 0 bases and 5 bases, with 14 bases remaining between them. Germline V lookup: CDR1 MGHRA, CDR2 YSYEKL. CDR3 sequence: CASSQDLETANNSPLHF. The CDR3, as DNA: TGCGCCAGCAGCCAAGACCTTGAGACTGCTAATAATTCACCCCTCCACTTT.

The DNA for the CDR3 is TGCAGCACACGGGGAGGGGGGGCCTACACAGATACGCAGTATTTT. This sequence encodes CSTRGGGAYTDTQYF. V usage is TRBV29-1 and J usage is TRBJ2-3; weak D call: TRBD2 (7 bases). Germline-derived CDR1 and CDR2 are SQVTM and ANQGSEA. The V gene lost 8 bases and the J gene lost 2 bases, with 20 bases spanning the gap. The CDR3 consists of 15 residues.

Here the CDR3 reads CASSWDRGNEQFF. CDR3 DNA sequence: TGTGCCAGCAGCTGGGACAGGGGTAATGAGCAGTTCTTC. The V call is TRBV5-4, the J call TRBJ2-1; 10 positions match TRBD1. The germline gives CDR1 SGHNT, CDR2 YYREEE (reference sequence). This CDR3 has 13 residues. V trimming: 3 bases; J trimming: 7 bases; junction bases outside the gene matches: 1.

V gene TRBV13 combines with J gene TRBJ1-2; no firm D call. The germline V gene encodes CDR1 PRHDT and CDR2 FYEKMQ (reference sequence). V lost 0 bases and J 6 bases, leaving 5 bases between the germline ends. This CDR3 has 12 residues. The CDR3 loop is CASSLGGNGYTF. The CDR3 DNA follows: TGTGCCAGCAGCTTAGGAGGGAATGGCTACACCTTC.

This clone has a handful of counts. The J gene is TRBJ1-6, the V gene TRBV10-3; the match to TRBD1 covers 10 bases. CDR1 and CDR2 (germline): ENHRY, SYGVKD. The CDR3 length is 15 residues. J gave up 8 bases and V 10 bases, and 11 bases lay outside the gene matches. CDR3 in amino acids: CATGYPGTGDSPLHF. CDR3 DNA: TGTGCCACCGGATACCCGGGGACAGGGGATTCACCCCTCCACTTT.

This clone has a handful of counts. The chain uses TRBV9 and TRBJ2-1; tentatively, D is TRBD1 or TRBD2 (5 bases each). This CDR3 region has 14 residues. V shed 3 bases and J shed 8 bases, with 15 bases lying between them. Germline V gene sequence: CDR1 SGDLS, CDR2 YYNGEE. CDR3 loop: CASSGGAGRHEQFF. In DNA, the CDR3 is TGTGCCAGCAGCGGAGGGGCAGGGCGCCATGAGCAGTTCTTC.

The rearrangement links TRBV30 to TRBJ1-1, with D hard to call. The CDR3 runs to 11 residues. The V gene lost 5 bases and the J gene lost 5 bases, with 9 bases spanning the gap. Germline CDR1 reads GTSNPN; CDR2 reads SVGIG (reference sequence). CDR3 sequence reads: CAWGKGTEAFF. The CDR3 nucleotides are TGTGCCTGGGGAAAAGGGACTGAAGCTTTCTTT.

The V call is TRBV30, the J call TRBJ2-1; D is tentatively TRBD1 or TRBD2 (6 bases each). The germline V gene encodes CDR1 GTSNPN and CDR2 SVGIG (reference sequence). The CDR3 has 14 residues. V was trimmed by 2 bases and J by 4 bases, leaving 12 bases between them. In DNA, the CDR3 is TGTGCCTGGAGTTTGGGGGGCAAATACAATGAGCAGTTCTTC. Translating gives CAWSLGGKYNEQFF.

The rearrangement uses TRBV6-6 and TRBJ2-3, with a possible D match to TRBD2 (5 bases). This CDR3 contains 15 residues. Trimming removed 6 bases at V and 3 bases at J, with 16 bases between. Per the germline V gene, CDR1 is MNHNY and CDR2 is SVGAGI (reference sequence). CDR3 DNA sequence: TGTGCCAGCAGATATACCCCCGGAGGAACAGATACGCAGTATTTT. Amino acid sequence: CASRYTPGGTDTQYF.

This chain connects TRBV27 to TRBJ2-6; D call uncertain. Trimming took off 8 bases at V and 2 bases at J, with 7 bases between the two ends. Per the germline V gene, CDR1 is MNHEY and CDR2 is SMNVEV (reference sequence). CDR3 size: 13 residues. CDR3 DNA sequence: TGTGCCAGCTCAAAGGCTGGGGCCAACGTCCTGACTTTC. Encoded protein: CASSKAGANVLTF.

Here the CDR3 reads CASSQPLAYEQYF. In nucleotides, the CDR3 is TGTGCCAGCAGCCAACCACTAGCATACGAGCAGTACTTC. V and J are TRBV13 and TRBJ2-7; weak D call: TRBD2 (6 bases). Trimming stripped 5 bases from V and 4 bases from J, with 12 bases between. The CDR3 is 13 residues long. The V gene's germline CDR1 is PRHDT and CDR2 FYEKMQ (reference sequence).

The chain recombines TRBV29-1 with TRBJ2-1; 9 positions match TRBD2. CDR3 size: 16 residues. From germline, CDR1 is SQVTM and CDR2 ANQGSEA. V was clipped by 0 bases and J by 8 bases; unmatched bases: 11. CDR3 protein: CSVEDGGGGAPHEQFF. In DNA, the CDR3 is TGCAGCGTTGAAGATGGTGGCGGGGGGGCCCCCCATGAGCAGTTCTTC.

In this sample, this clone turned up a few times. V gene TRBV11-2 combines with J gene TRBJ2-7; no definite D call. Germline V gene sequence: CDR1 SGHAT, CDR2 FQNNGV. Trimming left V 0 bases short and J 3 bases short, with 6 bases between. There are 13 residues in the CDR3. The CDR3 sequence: CASSLDSNYEQYF. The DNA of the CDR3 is TGTGCCAGCAGCTTAGACAGTAACTACGAGCAGTACTTC.

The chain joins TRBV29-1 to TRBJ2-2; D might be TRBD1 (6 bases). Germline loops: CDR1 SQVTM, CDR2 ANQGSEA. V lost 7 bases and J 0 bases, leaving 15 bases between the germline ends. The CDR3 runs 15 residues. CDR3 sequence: CSAWAGVANTGELFF. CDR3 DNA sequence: TGCAGCGCTTGGGCAGGGGTCGCGAACACCGGGGAGCTGTTTTTT.

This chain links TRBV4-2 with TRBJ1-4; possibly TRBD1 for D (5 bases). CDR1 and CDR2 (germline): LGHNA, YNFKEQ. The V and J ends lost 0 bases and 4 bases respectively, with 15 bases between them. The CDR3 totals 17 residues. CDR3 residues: CASSQDRDGLNNEKLFF. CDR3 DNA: TGTGCCAGCAGCCAAGATCGGGACGGACTTAATAATGAAAAACTGTTTTTT.

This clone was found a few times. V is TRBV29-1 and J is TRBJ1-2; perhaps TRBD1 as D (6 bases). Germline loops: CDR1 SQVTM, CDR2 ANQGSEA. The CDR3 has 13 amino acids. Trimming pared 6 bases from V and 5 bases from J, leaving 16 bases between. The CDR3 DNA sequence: TGCAGCGTCCGCCCCGACAGGTCTTATGGCTACACCTTC. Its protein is CSVRPDRSYGYTF.

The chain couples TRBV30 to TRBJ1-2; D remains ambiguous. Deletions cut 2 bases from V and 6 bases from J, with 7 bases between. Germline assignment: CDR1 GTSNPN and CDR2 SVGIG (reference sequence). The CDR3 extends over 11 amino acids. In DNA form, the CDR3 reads TGTGCCTGGAGTACGGCAGATGGCTACACCTTC. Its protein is CAWSTADGYTF.

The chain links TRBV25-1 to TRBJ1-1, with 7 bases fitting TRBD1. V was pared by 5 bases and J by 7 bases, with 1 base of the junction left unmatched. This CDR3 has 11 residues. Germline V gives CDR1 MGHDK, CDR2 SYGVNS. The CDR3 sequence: CASSTGVEAFF. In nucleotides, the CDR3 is TGTGCCAGCAGTACAGGGGTTGAAGCTTTCTTT.

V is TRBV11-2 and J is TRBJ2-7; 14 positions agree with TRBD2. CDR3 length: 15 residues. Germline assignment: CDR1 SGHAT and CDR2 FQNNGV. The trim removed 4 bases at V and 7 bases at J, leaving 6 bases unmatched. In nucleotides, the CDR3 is TGTGCCAGCAGCTCGACTAGCGGGGGGGTCTGGGAGCAGTACTTC. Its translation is CASSSTSGGVWEQYF.